The T cell receptor beta chain described here comes from a study of blood T cell repertoires in COVID-19. Study-level information: Spain, Italy and the United States supplied samples that represented acute and convalescent COVID-19.

As processed by the authors: Amplification of reference gene primers provided the estimated nucleated cell counts. The method was immunoSEQ multiplex PCR; TCRdb's version includes in-frame clones alone and lacks a portion of them. V and J calls plus clone size are reproduced from that table; the DNA served to infer D and trimming. The sample consists of 95,000 to 150,000 clones, 90% of them appearing once. Patients in Seattle were enrolled during active infection, then followed longitudinally. The V gene lost 3 bases and the J gene lost 0 bases, with 7 bases spanning the gap. CDR3 length: 14 amino acids. Germline CDR1 reads SGHDN; CDR2 reads FVKESK.

The chain couples TRBV14 to TRBJ2-3; a weak D match, TRBD1 (5 bases). The sequencing input was peripheral blood. The receptor comes from a woman aged 60-75 years with COVID-19, enrolled during active disease. This CDR3 reads CASSHDSSTDTQYF. CDR3 sequence (DNA): TGTGCCAGCAGCCATGACAGCAGCACAGATACGCAGTATTTT. Full variable domain (rest looked up from reference TRBV14 and TRBJ2-3): EAGVTQFPSHSVIEKGQTVTLRCDPISGHDNLYWYRRVMGKEIKFLLHFVKESKQDESGMPNNRFLAERTGGTYSTLKVQPAELEDSGVYFCASSHDSSTDTQYFGPGTRLTVL.